The present entry profiles one TCR beta chain with its context. This clonotype occurred a few times. Its antigen remains unidentified. Per-base qualities were not stored, and no clone one base away is much larger. TCRdb names Illumina NovaSeq 6000 as the instrument used. TCRalpha and TCRbeta cDNA libraries were constructed by 5'RACE with constant-segment primers, with sample barcodes and unique molecular identifiers being introduced. Trizol reagent was used to extract RNA from every sample. Library amplification was performed in two PCR steps, and a second sample barcode and Illumina TruSeq adapters were introduced in the second step. Sequencing of libraries was performed on an Illumina NovaSeq with 2 x 150 bp paired-end reads. In the original analysis: Reads were demultiplexed and collapsed into UMI-guided consensus sequences with migec v1.2.7. Using mixcr v2.1.11, the UMI consensuses were aligned to TRA and TRB V and J templates and assembled into clonotypes. A clonotype was counted as expanded or contracted only when both edgeR and NoisET called the clonotype significant, with the noise models trained on biological replicates. For edgeR calls, a false discovery rate-adjusted p below 0.01 and a log2 fold-change threshold of 1 were applied. As an exploratory analysis of dynamics, max-normalized trajectories of the 1000 most abundant clonotypes were examined by PCA with hierarchical clustering. Separately sequenced CD4+ and CD8+ repertoires were used to assign the CD4 or CD8 phenotype of responding clones. TCRdb reprocessed the public reads (quality trimming at Q25 with fastp, clone calling with MiXCR) and kept in-frame beta chains. CDR3 protein duplicates are merged, each entry listing the most common genes and DNA. The V and J calls reflect TCRdb's pipeline rather than the authors' work. The sample table lists more than 250,000 distinct CDR3 sequences, over 15% of them with a count of one. The top ten clones comprise approximately 20% of the sample.

Ficoll-Paque density gradient centrifugation was used to isolate PBMCs. The data originate from a study of T-cell memory formation after mild COVID-19 (dated by TCRdb to the early 2020s). For the study in its entirety: TCR sequence clusters from the two donors were largely donor specific. In a couple of donors, T-cell clones that expanded and contracted after mild COVID-19 were tracked by sequencing TCRalpha and TCRbeta repertoires over time. Two young, previously healthy adult volunteers made up the cohort, one male and one female.

On the study overall, not on this receptor specifically: The study covered only a couple of mild cases, and larger cohorts including severe cases with pre-infection samples were considered necessary. Clones contracting from day 15 to 85 had balanced CD4/CD8 phenotypes, while a second wave expanding from day 15 to 37 was biased towards CD4+. SARS-CoV-2 specificity of the second-wave clones peaking on day 37 was not confirmed. Contracting CD4+ clones were located mainly in the CM and EM memory subsets, whereas CD8+ clones were found to be enriched in EMRA. Some responding clones were found in pre-infection memory, which suggests that pre-existing cross-reactive memory T cells took part in the SARS-CoV-2 response.

V is trimmed back by 6 bases and J by 3 bases, and the junction contains 4 bases that no gene match accounts for. Counted from cysteine to valine, this CDR3 has 13 amino acids. Only CDR3 DNA remains: 39 bases, in frame from the first base. As encoded in the germline V gene, CDR1 is ENHRY while CDR2 is SYGVKD. Material for sequencing was PBMCs or a T cell subset sorted from them (not recorded which). This sequence uses TRBV10-3 and TRBJ2-7, and 8 bases in between align with TRBD1. This clonotype originated in a man between 18 and 29 years old who had mild COVID-19 (a few samples of this study predate the infection). The sample titles of this study are shuffled in the database, so cell type and time point are left out; the donor was told from shared clones. The CDR3 reads CAIRDREDYEQYV. The nucleotides are TGTGCCATCAGGGACAGGGAGGACTACGAGCAGTACGTC.